This TCR beta chain was identified in a study of Tregs in tolerant kidney transplant recipients. Trimming took 3 bases from V and 2 from J, leaving 8 bases between them. Germline V gene data show CDR1 as MNHEY and CDR2 as SMNVEV (reference sequence). CDR3 length: 14 amino acids. With respect to this clone: What it recognizes is unknown.

Unstimulated Tregs (CD4+CD25+CD127-) and CD4+CD25- non-Tregs were sorted from PBMCs. Study-level findings and limits: Activated donor B cell expansion appeared to reveal the most relevant donor-specific TCRbeta repertoire. Few patients were studied, so findings need validation in larger groups.

Using immunoSEQ multiplex PCR, the repertoire was profiled, and TCRdb retains in-frame clones only, with some absent. The data contain under 100,000 clones, over 85% of them seen just once; the ten biggest clones take up 4.7%. Sequencing was carried out using CD8+ T cells from blood. This TCR was sampled from a human donor in good health. The chain is built from TRBV27 and TRBJ1-5; D gene uncertain. In nucleotides, the CDR3 is TGTGCCAGCAGTTTTCGACGAGGCAATCAGCCCCAGCATTTT. Its translation is CASSFRRGNQPQHF.